The 19 T cell receptor beta chains below all came from one sample that was sequenced in a study of T cell responses to AZD1222 COVID-19 vaccine. Clones were read by immunoSEQ multiplex PCR, and TCRdb kept only the in-frame ones, dropping some. The table has about 160,000 clones, roughly 92% seen once; the top ten hold 0.95% to 1.5%. Sequencing was performed on peripheral blood, taken on day 0 of AZD1222 vaccination. These receptors were obtained from an adult in good health.

This rearrangement joins TRBV6-2 or TRBV6-3 to TRBJ1-5; 10 bases are shared with TRBD1. The CDR3 is 15 amino acids. The germline CDR1 and CDR2 sequences are MNHEY and SVGEGT. J gave up 4 bases and V 6 bases, and 6 bases lay outside the gene matches. The CDR3 sequence: CASSAWGQGNQPQHF. The CDR3 DNA follows: TGTGCCAGCAGCGCCTGGGGACAGGGGAATCAGCCCCAGCATTTT.

V usage is TRBV3-1 (or the pseudogene TRBV3-2) and J usage is TRBJ2-3, with unresolved D. The CDR3 spans 14 residues. Germline CDR1 and CDR2: LGHDT and YNNKEL (reference sequence). V was pared by 1 base and J by 5 bases, with 10 bases between. CDR3 in DNA: TGTGCCAGCAGCCAAGGACTTCGGCTAGATACGCAGTATTTT. Translating gives CASSQGLRLDTQYF.

The chain couples TRBV6-5 to TRBJ1-5; 11 bases align to TRBD1. Germline trimming cut 8 bases from V and 6 bases from J; bases unmatched to any gene: 0. Germline V lookup: CDR1 MNHEY, CDR2 SVGAGI. The CDR3 is 12 residues long. The CDR3 DNA follows: TGTGCCAGCGGGACAGGGGGTCAGCCCCAGCATTTT. This codes for CASGTGGQPQHF.

The gene calls are TRBV19 and TRBJ2-1, with D perhaps TRBD1 or TRBD2 (5 bases each). V dropped 5 bases and J dropped 6 bases, with 26 bases sitting between them. CDR1 is LNHDA and CDR2 is SQIVND in the germline V gene (reference sequence). This CDR3 spans 18 amino acids. The CDR3 region is CASSWGTGWDARTNEQFF. CDR3 nucleotide sequence: TGTGCCAGTAGTTGGGGAACCGGATGGGACGCCCGAACCAATGAGCAGTTCTTC. The full variable domain, in which reference TRBV19 and TRBJ2-1 provide the parts outside the CDR3, is DGGITQSPKYLFRKEGQNVTLSCEQNLNHDAMYWYRQDPGQGLRLIYYSQIVNDFQKGDIAEGYSVSREKKESFPLTVTSAQKNPTAFYLCASSWGTGWDARTNEQFFGPGTRLTVL.

The gene calls are TRBV19 and TRBJ1-4; D remains ambiguous. The CDR3 has 14 amino acids. Trimming stripped 7 bases from V and 6 bases from J, with 15 bases between. Looked up from germline, CDR1 is LNHDA and CDR2 is SQIVND (reference sequence). CDR3 in amino acids: CASTSLRMDEKLFF. The DNA of the CDR3 is TGTGCCAGTACGAGTTTACGGATGGATGAAAAACTGTTTTTT.

This clone is medium-sized within its sample. The sample holds other DNA sequences that translate to the same CDR3. J is TRBJ1-1 and V is TRBV19; D remains ambiguous. V lost 1 base and J 1 base, leaving 4 bases between the germline ends. In germline, CDR1 is LNHDA, CDR2 SQIVND (reference sequence). The CDR3 has 13 amino acids. This chain's CDR3 is CASSIGRNTEAFF. CDR3 bases: TGTGCCAGTAGTATAGGGCGGAACACTGAAGCTTTCTTT.

This chain links TRBV5-1 with TRBJ1-2; tentatively, D is TRBD1 (5 bases). The germline gives CDR1 SGHRS, CDR2 YFSETQ. Trimming took 4 bases from V and 2 from J, leaving 18 bases between them. The CDR3 totals 16 residues. The CDR3 here is CASSQPSGRENYGYTF. The CDR3 DNA reads as TGCGCCAGCAGCCAACCGTCAGGGAGGGAAAACTATGGCTACACCTTC.

The chain links TRBV7-9 to TRBJ2-5; 11 bases line up with TRBD1. Looked up from germline, CDR1 is SEHNR and CDR2 is FQNEAQ (reference sequence). CDR3 length equals 15 residues. V trimming: 5 bases; J trimming: 8 bases; junction bases outside the gene matches: 10. The chain's CDR3 is CASSQPGQGAKTQYF. The CDR3 DNA follows: TGTGCCAGCAGCCAACCAGGACAGGGGGCGAAAACCCAGTACTTC. Supplemented by reference TRBV7-9 and TRBJ2-5, the full variable domain reads DTGVSQNPRHKITKRGQNVTFRCDPISEHNRLYWYRQTLGQGPEFLTYFQNEAQLEKSRLLSDRFSAERPKGSFSTLEIQRTEQGDSAMYLCASSQPGQGAKTQYFGPGTRLLVL.

The chain employs TRBV7-9 and TRBJ1-6; a possible D gene is TRBD1 (6 bases). Trimming took off 5 bases at V and 8 bases at J, with 28 bases between the two ends. The CDR3 loop spans 19 amino acids. Germline CDR1 reads SEHNR; CDR2 reads FQNEAQ (reference sequence). This chain's CDR3 is CASSLPSGHALGGDSPLHF. CDR3 nucleotides: TGTGCCAGCAGCCTCCCATCTGGACACGCCTTAGGGGGAGATTCACCCCTCCACTTT.

Notes on this clone: Its ends do not fully match the called genes, so a read error is possible. V and J are TRBV3-1 (or the pseudogene TRBV3-2) and TRBJ1-1; TRBD1 matches at 8 bases. The germline gives CDR1 LGHDT, CDR2 YNNKEL (reference sequence). CDR3 length equals 14 residues. CDR3: CASNQQGVNTEAFF. DNA of the CDR3: TGTGCCAGCAACCAACAGGGGGTGAACACTGAAGCTTTCTTT.

V usage is TRBV6-5 and J usage is TRBJ2-1; tentatively, D is TRBD2 (7 bases). Between the trimmed V and J ends, which lost 2 bases and 6 bases, there was a span of 17 bases. This CDR3 is 16 amino acids long. Germline V lookup: CDR1 MNHEY, CDR2 SVGAGI. The CDR3 bases are TGTGCCAGCAGTTACCAAGGGGGGGTCCTTTCCAATGAGCAGTTCTTC. Translating it yields CASSYQGGVLSNEQFF.

The chain is built from TRBV18 and TRBJ1-5; D ambiguous. Germline loops: CDR1 KGHSH, CDR2 LQKENI. This CDR3 region has 13 residues. The V end was cut by 4 bases, the J end by 5 bases, with 9 bases between. CDR3 DNA: TGTGCCAGCTCACGAGAATCACATCAGCCCCAGCATTTT. It encodes CASSRESHQPQHF.

The rearrangement joins TRBV29-1 to TRBJ2-1, with D perhaps TRBD1 (5 bases). V shed 1 base and J shed 6 bases, with 16 bases lying between them. The CDR3 covers 15 residues. Germline-derived CDR1 and CDR2 are SQVTM and ANQGSEA. The CDR3 region is CSVEVSGYSGNEQFF. The DNA of the CDR3 is TGCAGCGTTGAAGTGTCAGGGTACAGTGGCAATGAGCAGTTCTTC.

The chain has TRBV6-5 and TRBJ1-5; tentatively, D is TRBD1 (5 bases). This CDR3 contains 14 residues. Trimming took off 6 bases at V and 2 bases at J, with 11 bases between the two ends. Germline V lookup: CDR1 MNHEY, CDR2 SVGAGI. CDR3 nucleotides: TGTGCCAGCAGACCCCAGGGAGGCAATCAGCCCCAGCATTTT. The encoded protein is CASRPQGGNQPQHF.

This rearrangement joins TRBV19 to TRBJ2-1, with 12 bases lining up with TRBD2. Germline CDR1 reads LNHDA; CDR2 reads SQIVND (reference sequence). The V segment lost 2 bases and the J segment 10 bases; nucleotides outside the gene matches: 0. This CDR3 contains 13 residues. DNA for the CDR3: TGTGCCAGTAGTATAACTAGCGGGAGGGAGCAGTTCTTC. Translated: CASSITSGREQFF.

The chain is built from TRBV7-3 and TRBJ2-1, with 11 bases identical to TRBD2. V trimming: 6 bases; J trimming: 12 bases; junction bases outside the gene matches: 10. The CDR3 is 14 amino acids. CDR1 is SGHTA, CDR2 FQGTGA, per germline. The CDR3 is CASSGGTSGTPQFF. CDR3 sequence (DNA): TGTGCCAGCAGTGGAGGGACTAGCGGAACACCGCAGTTCTTC. Together with reference TRBV7-3 and TRBJ2-1, the CDR3 gives the full variable domain: GAGVSQTPSNKVTEKGKYVELRCDPISGHTALYWYRQSLGQGPEFLIYFQGTGAADDSGLPNDRFFAVRPEGSVSTLKIQRTERGDSAVYLCASSGGTSGTPQFFGPGTRLTVL.

The chain uses TRBV4-3 and TRBJ1-5, with 7 bases matching TRBD1. The CDR3 contains 17 residues. V gave up 1 base and J gave up 2 bases; unmatched junction bases: 8. Per the germline V gene, CDR1 is LGHNA and CDR2 is YSLEER. The chain's CDR3 is CASSQGLTGTGNQPQHF. The CDR3 coding sequence is TGCGCCAGCAGCCAAGGGTTAACTGGGACAGGCAATCAGCCCCAGCATTTT.

V and J are TRBV7-9 and TRBJ1-5; no clear D gene. CDR1 is SEHNR and CDR2 is FQNEAQ in the germline V gene (reference sequence). V was cut by 4 bases and J by 2 bases, with 12 bases left in between. This CDR3 spans 15 amino acids. The CDR3 sequence: CASSSDKERNQPQHF. CDR3 bases: TGTGCCAGCAGCTCGGATAAGGAACGCAATCAGCCCCAGCATTTT.

A few counts support this clone. V and J are TRBV11-2 and TRBJ1-1; TRBD1 might be the D (5 bases). The germline gives CDR1 SGHAT, CDR2 FQNNGV. The CDR3 extends over 14 amino acids. V was shortened by 1 base and J by 7 bases, with 13 bases between the two germline ends. For the CDR3, the DNA is TGTGCCAGCAGCTTAGGGCTGCGGGGCTTTGAAGCTTTCTTT. Its protein product is CASSLGLRGFEAFF.